These 25 T cell receptor beta chains were all obtained from the same sample, sequenced in a study of coeliac disease. Libraries were prepared by immunoSEQ multiplex PCR; TCRdb keeps only in-frame clonotypes and omits some of them. This sample has around 3,100 clones; around 64% occur once, and the top ten carry about two fifths. The sequencing input was intraepithelial lymphocytes from the gut. These receptors were collected from a woman aged 40 to 55.

This sequence joins TRBV9 and TRBJ2-3; D is ambiguous. V lost 3 bases and J lost 4, with 9 bases in between. Germline V gene lookup returns CDR1 SGDLS and CDR2 YYNGEE. There are 13 residues in the CDR3. The CDR3, as DNA: TGTGCCAGCAGCGGAGCCGTCGCAGATACGCAGTATTTT. Residues: CASSGAVADTQYF. The full variable domain, completed using reference TRBV9 and TRBJ2-3, is DSGVTQTPKHLITATGQRVTLRCSPRSGDLSVYWYQQSLDQGLQFLIQYYNGEERAKGNILERFSAQQFPDLHSELNLSSLELGDSALYFCASSGAVADTQYFGPGTRLTVL.

The chain employs TRBV20-1 and TRBJ1-1; D call uncertain. Deletions cut 3 bases from V and 12 bases from J, with 14 bases between. The V gene's germline CDR1 is DFQATT and CDR2 SNEGSKA (reference sequence). The CDR3 is 11 residues long. This CDR3 is CSASRTFGTFF. CDR3 in DNA: TGCAGTGCTAGTAGGACTTTTGGGACTTTCTTT.

This chain connects TRBV19 to TRBJ2-1, with D maybe TRBD2 (6 bases). The CDR3 totals 17 residues. Germline V lookup: CDR1 LNHDA, CDR2 SQIVND (reference sequence). The germline V and J ends were trimmed by 5 bases and 3 bases, with 20 bases remaining between them. CDR3 nucleotides: TGTGCCAGTAGTCCTCTATCTAGCGTGGGAATCTACAATGAGCAGTTCTTC. It specifies CASSPLSSVGIYNEQFF.

This chain links TRBV6-1 with TRBJ1-3; D is perhaps TRBD1 (5 bases). CDR3 length: 16 amino acids. The germline V gene encodes CDR1 MNHNS and CDR2 SASEGT. Trimming left V 2 bases short and J 3 bases short, with 14 bases between. In nucleotides, the CDR3 is TGTGCCAGCAGTGAACGGACGGTTAGGGGTGGAAACACCATATATTTT. It specifies CASSERTVRGGNTIYF.

The table lists this clone with a few counts. The chain has TRBV23-1 and TRBJ2-1, with TRBD2 identical over 12 bases. TRBV23-1 is labeled an ORF, and its function is uncertain. V was clipped by 1 base and J by 7 bases; unmatched bases: 8. This CDR3 spans 17 amino acids. CDR3 amino acids: CASSQLASGRALNEQFF. DNA for the CDR3: TGCGCCAGCAGTCAATTAGCTAGCGGGAGGGCTTTGAATGAGCAGTTCTTC.

This clone was seen only a few times. CDR3 sequence (DNA): TGTGCCAGTAGGACAGAGTCCTTTCCCTACGAGCAGTACTTC. The encoded protein is CASRTESFPYEQYF. V is TRBV19 and J is TRBJ2-7; D perhaps matches TRBD1 (5 bases). Germline V gene lookup returns CDR1 LNHDA and CDR2 SQIVND (reference sequence). There are 14 residues in the CDR3. The V gene lost 6 bases and the J gene lost 2 bases, with 14 bases spanning the gap.

The chain uses TRBV28 and TRBJ1-1; TRBD1 is a possible D gene (6 bases). V lost 1 base and J 0 bases, leaving 15 bases between the germline ends. CDR3 length: 17 residues. Germline V gene lookup returns CDR1 MDHEN and CDR2 SYDVKM. In DNA form, the CDR3 reads TGTGCCAGCAGTTTATCCCCCGGGAGGGGGATGAACACTGAAGCTTTCTTT. The encoded protein is CASSLSPGRGMNTEAFF.

Only a few counts were recorded for this clone. This sequence joins TRBV6-1 and TRBJ1-1; TRBD1 is a possible D gene (5 bases). Germline CDR1 MNHNS, CDR2 SASEGT. Deletions cut 8 bases from V and 6 bases from J, with 16 bases between. This CDR3 is 13 amino acids long. CDR3 in DNA: TGTGCCAGCTCTCTCCAGGGAGGACCTGAAGCTTTCTTT. Protein product: CASSLQGGPEAFF.

The V call is TRBV7-2, the J call TRBJ2-4; 8 positions agree with TRBD2. The CDR3 spans 16 residues. V dropped 3 bases and J dropped 7; count of bases not matched to a gene: 11. CDR1 and CDR2 (germline): SGHTA, FQGNSA. The CDR3 nucleotides read TGTGCCAGCAGCTTTAATGTGTGGGCGGGGGGTAACATTCAGTACTTC. It encodes CASSFNVWAGGNIQYF.

The CDR3, as DNA: TGTGCCAGTAGGTGGACAGAAGGCACTGAAGCTTTCTTT. The encoded protein is CASRWTEGTEAFF. The J gene is TRBJ1-1, the V gene TRBV19; the D gene is possibly TRBD1 (6 bases). Germline CDR1 LNHDA, CDR2 SQIVND (reference sequence). V gave up 6 bases and J gave up 4 bases, with 12 bases separating them. The CDR3 is 13 residues long.

The chain links TRBV7-2 to TRBJ1-5; possibly TRBD1 for D (6 bases). CDR1 SGHTA and CDR2 FQGNSA come from the germline V gene. The V end lost 1 base, the J end lost 5 bases, and 12 bases lay between the germline ends. The CDR3 is 15 amino acids. CDR3 DNA: TGTGCCAGCAGCTTAGTCTCAGGGGCGTATCAGCCCCAGCATTTT. Amino acid sequence: CASSLVSGAYQPQHF.

The J gene is TRBJ2-1, the V gene TRBV6-6; the match to TRBD2 covers 8 bases. J lost 0 bases, V lost 4 bases, and 5 bases had no gene match. This CDR3 contains 16 residues. Germline V gene sequence: CDR1 MNHNY, CDR2 SVGAGI (reference sequence). The CDR3 is CASSSPSGSSYNEQFF. The CDR3 coding sequence is TGTGCCAGCAGTTCCCCGAGCGGGAGCTCCTACAATGAGCAGTTCTTC.

V usage is TRBV9 and J usage is TRBJ1-2; possible D gene TRBD1, 5 bases. Trimming left V 4 bases short and J 3 bases short, with 13 bases between. This CDR3 region has 14 residues. CDR1 is SGDLS and CDR2 is YYNGEE in the germline V gene. CDR3 coding DNA: TGTGCCAGCAGCCTTAGTGGCAGGGACTATGGCTACACCTTC. Encoded protein: CASSLSGRDYGYTF. The entire variable domain, with the rest obtained from reference TRBV9 and TRBJ1-2, is as follows: DSGVTQTPKHLITATGQRVTLRCSPRSGDLSVYWYQQSLDQGLQFLIQYYNGEERAKGNILERFSAQQFPDLHSELNLSSLELGDSALYFCASSLSGRDYGYTFGSGTRLTVV.

This clone has only a few counts. The gene calls are TRBV4-1 and TRBJ2-3, with 8 bases identical to TRBD2. Losses at the gene ends were 1 base for V and 1 base for J; bases not matched to a gene: 4. Germline V gene sequence: CDR1 MGHRA, CDR2 YSYEKL. The CDR3 loop spans 16 amino acids. CDR3 nucleotide sequence: TGCGCCAGCAGCCAAGGGACTAGCAGACGCACAGATACGCAGTATTTT. Translated, it gives CASSQGTSRRTDTQYF.

This chain joins TRBV7-2 and TRBJ1-2; D is unresolved. V was trimmed by 4 bases and J by 8 bases, leaving 14 bases between them. CDR1 is SGHTA and CDR2 is FQGNSA in the germline V gene. This CDR3 is 13 amino acids long. This CDR3 is CASSSVTVGGYTF. The CDR3 coding sequence is TGTGCCAGCAGCTCGGTGACTGTAGGCGGCTACACCTTC.

The chain carries TRBV1 and TRBJ2-6; TRBD1 is taken as the D call from the table, unchecked against the DNA. TRBV1 is an annotated pseudogene. The CDR3 is 15 residues long. The CDR3 sequence is CTSRCAQSRANVLTF. DNA of the CDR3: TGCACCAGCAGGTGTGCACAAAGTCGGGCCAACGTCCTGACTTTC.

The sample holds a few counts of this clone. This chain links TRBV9 with TRBJ2-3; 8 bases match TRBD2. The CDR3 covers 13 residues. Unmatched junction bases numbered 2, after V lost 4 bases and J lost 4 bases. Germline CDR1 and CDR2: SGDLS and YYNGEE. CDR3 sequence reads: CASSPGGADTQYF. The CDR3 DNA follows: TGTGCCAGCAGCCCCGGGGGGGCAGATACGCAGTATTTT. The full variable domain, rest sourced from reference TRBV9 and TRBJ2-3, is DSGVTQTPKHLITATGQRVTLRCSPRSGDLSVYWYQQSLDQGLQFLIQYYNGEERAKGNILERFSAQQFPDLHSELNLSSLELGDSALYFCASSPGGADTQYFGPGTRLTVL.

V usage is TRBV29-1 and J usage is TRBJ1-1, with a weak D call TRBD1 (6 bases). Trimming removed 8 bases from V and 0 bases from J, with 13 bases in between. Germline CDR1 SQVTM, CDR2 ANQGSEA. CDR3 length equals 13 residues. Here the CDR3 DNA reads TGCAGCACCGAGGGGGTTATGAACACTGAAGCTTTCTTT. Encoded protein: CSTEGVMNTEAFF.

In this sample, this clone turned up once. The chain is built from TRBV4-1 and TRBJ2-7, with 12 bases aligning to TRBD1. The J segment lost 4 bases and the V segment lost 4 bases, leaving 5 bases of the junction unmatched. The germline V gene encodes CDR1 MGHRA and CDR2 YSYEKL. This CDR3 is built from 15 residues. CDR3 coding DNA: TGCGCCAGCAGCCGCCCGGGACAGGGGGCTTACGAGCAGTACTTC. Its translation: CASSRPGQGAYEQYF.

This sequence joins TRBV11-3 and TRBJ1-2, with a possible D match to TRBD1 (5 bases). The germline CDR1 and CDR2 sequences are SGHNT and YENEEA. The CDR3 is made up of 16 amino acids. Trimming took 5 bases from V and 5 from J, leaving 21 bases between them. This CDR3 reads CASSHARGARHYGYTF. CDR3 bases: TGTGCCAGCAGCCACGCTAGGGGCGCTAGGCATTATGGCTACACCTTC.

This clone is labeled as large. Other DNA sequences in the sample encode the same CDR3. V is TRBV9 and J is TRBJ1-5; no definite D call. Germline V gives CDR1 SGDLS, CDR2 YYNGEE. The V and J ends lost 4 bases and 5 bases respectively, with 13 bases between them. The CDR3 loop spans 14 amino acids. This CDR3 reads CASSQGLGHQPQHF. DNA of the CDR3: TGTGCCAGCAGCCAAGGACTGGGCCATCAGCCCCAGCATTTT.

The V call is TRBV4-2, the J call TRBJ2-7, with D perhaps TRBD1 (6 bases). V lost 5 bases and J 1 base, leaving 12 bases between the germline ends. CDR1 LGHNA and CDR2 YNFKEQ come from the germline V gene. This CDR3 spans 14 amino acids. The CDR3 region has the DNA TGTGCCAGCAGCTCGGCAGGGGTTTCCTACGAGCAGTACTTC. Its translation: CASSSAGVSYEQYF.

The J gene is TRBJ2-1, the V gene TRBV5-6; 10 positions agree with TRBD2. CDR1 is SGHDT, CDR2 YYEEEE, per germline. V shed 0 bases and J 7 bases; nucleotides not matched to a gene: 7. CDR3 size: 16 residues. The CDR3 nucleotides are TGTGCCAGCAGCTTGGGGGGGGGACTAGCGATTAATGAGCAGTTCTTC. This encodes CASSLGGGLAINEQFF.

The V call is TRBV5-1, the J call TRBJ2-1; 11 positions match TRBD2. The CDR3 sequence is 18 residues long. The junction had 6 bases not matched to a gene; V was cut back by 1 base and J by 0 bases. Germline values: CDR1 SGHRS, CDR2 YFSETQ. The CDR3 loop is CASSLRLAGQSSYNEQFF. The CDR3 region has the DNA TGCGCCAGCAGCTTGCGACTAGCGGGGCAAAGCTCCTACAATGAGCAGTTCTTC.

The rearrangement joins TRBV6-4 to TRBJ1-1, with D perhaps TRBD1 (6 bases). CDR3 size: 15 residues. Germline lookup yields CDR1 MRHNA and CDR2 SNTAGT. V was shortened by 0 bases and J by 4 bases, with 12 bases between the two germline ends. The CDR3: CASSDSQIGGTEAFF. The DNA of the CDR3 is TGTGCCAGCAGTGACTCCCAGATAGGGGGCACTGAAGCTTTCTTT.